Below are 25 T cell receptor beta chains sequenced from a single sample in a study of cytomegalovirus exposure and HLA in healthy donors. This table comes from immunoSEQ multiplex PCR, and its TCRdb copy is limited to in-frame clones, with some not included. The top ten hold roughly 1.4% of the sample, which has about 140,000 clones, 80% to 90% seen once. Input material: PBMCs. The receptors shown here come from a woman in her 30s in good health and CMV-seronegative.

The V and J genes are TRBV6-1 and TRBJ1-2, with D unresolved. V was clipped by 6 bases and J by 12 bases, with 23 bases between them. This CDR3 contains 14 residues. Germline V lookup: CDR1 MNHNS, CDR2 SASEGT. The CDR3 bases are TGTGCCAGCAGAGTTCTAGCACTTATGGATCACGACACCTTC. Its protein product is CASRVLALMDHDTF.

This clone was picked up one time. DNA of the CDR3: TGTGCCAGCAGCTTAGCGTCGGGCGGGGGGGCCGCAGATACGCAGTATTTT. Protein: CASSLASGGGAADTQYF. V is TRBV7-9 and J is TRBJ2-3; the match to TRBD2 covers 9 bases. The V and J ends lost 0 bases and 4 bases, in that order; junction bases with no gene match: 8. This CDR3 contains 17 residues. The V gene's germline CDR1 is SEHNR and CDR2 FQNEAQ (reference sequence).

The chain links TRBV6-4 to TRBJ2-1; the match to TRBD1 covers 8 bases. The germline gives CDR1 MRHNA, CDR2 SNTAGT. Trimming cost V 6 bases and J 5 bases; bases outside gene matches: 9. This CDR3 comprises 15 residues. This CDR3 is CASSQQGGGHNEQFF. CDR3 sequence (DNA): TGTGCCAGCAGCCAACAGGGGGGCGGTCACAATGAGCAGTTCTTC.

The chain couples TRBV6-1 to TRBJ1-5; no reliable D call. The V and J ends lost 7 bases and 4 bases respectively, with 11 bases between them. The CDR3 contains 13 residues. CDR1 and CDR2 from the germline V gene are MNHNS and SASEGT. CDR3 amino acids: CASTERINQPQHF. The CDR3 bases are TGTGCCAGCACTGAGCGAATAAATCAGCCCCAGCATTTT.

The V and J genes are TRBV18 and TRBJ2-7; 8 bases fit TRBD1. Germline V lookup: CDR1 KGHSH, CDR2 LQKENI. The V gene end was trimmed by 3 bases and the J gene end by 4 bases; junction bases not matched to a gene: 11. The CDR3 sequence is 16 residues long. Here the CDR3 reads CASSPVDRGLTYEQYF. In nucleotides, the CDR3 is TGTGCCAGCTCACCGGTAGACAGGGGCCTCACTTACGAGCAGTACTTC.

J is TRBJ2-1 and V is TRBV7-6; 7 nucleotides line up with TRBD1. After removal of 5 bases from V and 1 base from J, the junction contained 5 bases not matched to a gene. CDR3 size: 15 residues. The germline V gene has CDR1 SGHVS and CDR2 FNYEAQ. The CDR3 reads CASSRGDRSYNEQFF. CDR3 DNA sequence: TGTGCCAGCAGCCGAGGGGACAGATCCTACAATGAGCAGTTCTTC.

The chain recombines TRBV6-1 with TRBJ2-1; TRBD2 agrees at 9 bases. CDR1 and CDR2 (germline): MNHNS, SASEGT. The V gene end was trimmed by 2 bases and the J gene end by 5 bases; junction bases not matched to a gene: 4. CDR3 size: 15 residues. The DNA for the CDR3 is TGTGCCAGCAGTGAATCTAGCGGGGCCGACAATGAGCAGTTCTTC. Protein product: CASSESSGADNEQFF.

This chain links TRBV27 with TRBJ1-1; D is unresolved. CDR1 and CDR2 (germline): MNHEY, SMNVEV (reference sequence). The CDR3 is 14 amino acids. The ends were cut back, 2 bases at V and 1 base at J, with 8 bases in the middle. CDR3 residues: CASSLRFENTEAFF. CDR3 DNA: TGTGCCAGCAGTTTACGGTTTGAGAACACTGAAGCTTTCTTT.

CDR3 sequence: CASSLDSYYGYTF. DNA for the CDR3: TGTGCCAGCAGCTTGGACAGCTACTATGGCTACACCTTC. This chain uses TRBV5-4 with TRBJ1-2; the D is unclear. V lost 0 bases, J lost 3 bases, and 6 bases lay in between. This CDR3 has 13 residues. CDR1 and CDR2 from the germline V gene are SGHNT and YYREEE (reference sequence).

This clone came up once. The genes are TRBV4-1 and TRBJ2-7, with 10 nucleotides matching TRBD2. Trimming cost V 1 base and J 6 bases; bases outside gene matches: 6. There are 15 residues in the CDR3. In germline, CDR1 is MGHRA, CDR2 YSYEKL. The CDR3 nucleotides are TGCGCCAGCAGCCAAGTGTGGACTAGCGGAGGCGAGCAGTACTTC. Amino acids: CASSQVWTSGGEQYF.

The J gene is TRBJ1-2, the V gene TRBV2, with no clear D. This CDR3 contains 13 residues. The germline V gene encodes CDR1 SNHLY and CDR2 FYNNEI. V was clipped by 5 bases and J by 4 bases, with 11 bases between them. This CDR3 is CASSLEQLYGYTF. The DNA for the CDR3 is TGTGCCAGCAGTTTGGAACAGCTCTATGGCTACACCTTC.

The V and J genes are TRBV5-6 and TRBJ2-5, with 11 bases that match TRBD2. V shed 2 bases and J 3 bases; nucleotides not matched to a gene: 9. CDR1 is SGHDT and CDR2 is YYEEEE in the germline V gene. The CDR3 sequence is 17 residues long. This CDR3 is CASSLVASGGPEETQYF. The CDR3 coding sequence is TGTGCCAGCAGCTTAGTGGCTAGCGGGGGGCCGGAAGAGACCCAGTACTTC.

The chain combines TRBV18 with TRBJ2-3; possible D gene TRBD1, 5 bases. The CDR3 runs to 16 residues. Trimming stripped 1 base from V and 0 bases from J, with 11 bases between. Germline CDR1 reads KGHSH; CDR2 reads LQKENI. In DNA, the CDR3 is TGTGCCAGCTCACCACTTGCAGGGCCTAGCACAGATACGCAGTATTTT. Translated: CASSPLAGPSTDTQYF.

The genes are TRBV5-1 and TRBJ1-3, with 8 bases that match TRBD1. The junction had 6 bases not matched to a gene; V was cut back by 4 bases and J by 3 bases. Germline CDR1 and CDR2: SGHRS and YFSETQ. This CDR3 is built from 15 residues. Written as DNA, the CDR3 is TGCGCCAGCAGCCGGACAGGGCTAGATGGAAACACCATATATTTT. Translated: CASSRTGLDGNTIYF. The full variable domain, in which reference TRBV5-1 and TRBJ1-3 provide the parts outside the CDR3, is KAGVTQTPRYLIKTRGQQVTLSCSPISGHRSVSWYQQTPGQGLQFLFEYFSETQRNKGNFPGRFSGRQFSNSRSEMNVSTLELGDSALYLCASSRTGLDGNTIYFGEGSWLTVV.

The rearrangement links TRBV5-6 to TRBJ2-7, with 8 bases that match TRBD1. This CDR3 region has 14 residues. The V gene's germline CDR1 is SGHDT and CDR2 YYEEEE. Trimming cost V 4 bases and J 6 bases; bases outside gene matches: 9. In nucleotides, the CDR3 is TGTGCCAGCAGCCTGCGGGGACAGGTGGGCGAGCAGTACTTC. This sequence encodes CASSLRGQVGEQYF.

This rearrangement joins TRBV2 to TRBJ1-4; possible D gene TRBD1, 5 bases. Germline V gene data show CDR1 as SNHLY and CDR2 as FYNNEI. There are 15 residues in the CDR3. V shed 4 bases and J shed 7 bases, with 16 bases lying between them. The CDR3 DNA follows: TGTGCCAGCAGTGGGCGAAACAGGAAGTCTGAAAAACTGTTTTTT. Translating gives CASSGRNRKSEKLFF.

The rearrangement uses TRBV6-1 and TRBJ1-1, with D uncertain. The CDR3 extends over 14 amino acids. The V end lost 2 bases, the J end lost 0 bases, and 7 bases lay between the germline ends. CDR1 is MNHNS and CDR2 is SASEGT in the germline V gene. The CDR3 DNA sequence: TGTGCCAGCAGTGAAAACAGAATGAACACTGAAGCTTTCTTT. This translates into CASSENRMNTEAFF.

CDR3 residues: CASSQAQRGGEETQYF. The CDR3 DNA follows: TGTGCCAGCAGCCAAGCCCAGCGGGGGGGCGAAGAGACCCAGTACTTC. The chain uses TRBV4-2 and TRBJ2-5; 10 bases match TRBD2. CDR1 LGHNA and CDR2 YNFKEQ come from the germline V gene. This CDR3 has 16 residues. V shed 1 base and J 3 bases; nucleotides not matched to a gene: 5.

V usage is TRBV5-1 and J usage is TRBJ2-3; perhaps TRBD1 as D (6 bases). Germline loops: CDR1 SGHRS, CDR2 YFSETQ. The CDR3 totals 16 residues. Trimming shortened V by 3 bases and J by 0 bases, and 14 bases separated the two germline ends. CDR3 nucleotides: TGCGCCAGCAGCTCGAAGGGACATACTAGCACAGATACGCAGTATTTT. Translating gives CASSSKGHTSTDTQYF.

This chain joins TRBV14 and TRBJ2-7, with 7 bases that match TRBD1. This CDR3 contains 15 residues. Germline CDR1 and CDR2: SGHDN and FVKESK. V shed 0 bases and J 0 bases; nucleotides not matched to a gene: 2. CDR3 region: CASSQEGGRSYEQYF. CDR3 sequence (DNA): TGTGCCAGCAGCCAAGAAGGGGGCCGCTCCTACGAGCAGTACTTC.

This clone was picked up one time. The rearrangement uses TRBV5-1 and TRBJ1-1, with D possibly TRBD1 on 5 matching bases. V lost 0 bases and J lost 0, with 9 bases in between. The CDR3 totals 15 residues. Germline CDR1 reads SGHRS; CDR2 reads YFSETQ. CDR3 nucleotides: TGCGCCAGCAGCTTGGCCCTAGGGGTGAACACTGAAGCTTTCTTT. Its translation: CASSLALGVNTEAFF.

The chain links TRBV6-6 to TRBJ1-2; D is unclear. The V end was cut by 0 bases, the J end by 5 bases, with 10 bases between. This CDR3 contains 14 residues. Germline CDR1 is MNHNY and CDR2 is SVGAGI (reference sequence). CDR3 sequence reads: CASSYSGGRYGYTF. The CDR3 DNA sequence: TGTGCCAGCAGTTACTCTGGCGGGAGATATGGCTACACCTTC.

V is TRBV7-9 and J is TRBJ2-7; D might be TRBD1 (6 bases). V was pared by 3 bases and J by 3 bases, with 12 bases between. Germline assignment: CDR1 SEHNR and CDR2 FQNEAQ (reference sequence). There are 14 residues in the CDR3. CDR3 residues: CASSFRDKSYEQYF. As DNA, the CDR3 is TGTGCCAGCAGCTTCCGGGACAAAAGCTACGAGCAGTACTTC.

This clone was seen just once. The chain carries TRBV2 and TRBJ1-1, with D possibly matching TRBD1 (6 bases). Germline CDR1 and CDR2: SNHLY and FYNNEI. Trimming left V 3 bases short and J 5 bases short, with 22 bases between. This CDR3 region has 17 residues. In DNA, the CDR3 is TGTGCCAGCAGTGATCTATCAGTGGGCCAGGGGAGAACTGAAGCTTTCTTT. Translation gives CASSDLSVGQGRTEAFF.

This clone was detected a few times. This rearrangement joins TRBV2 to TRBJ2-3; TRBD2 matches at 9 bases. The germline V gene has CDR1 SNHLY and CDR2 FYNNEI. Losses at the gene ends were 5 bases for V and 3 bases for J; bases not matched to a gene: 9. The CDR3 consists of 16 residues. The DNA for the CDR3 is TGTGCCAGCAGTACTCGCGGGGGGGCCAAAACAGATACGCAGTATTTT. Translated: CASSTRGGAKTDTQYF. The whole variable domain, filled in from reference TRBV2 and TRBJ2-3, reads EPEVTQTPSHQVTQMGQEVILRCVPISNHLYFYWYRQILGQKVEFLVSFYNNEISEKSEIFDDQFSVERPDGSNFTLKIRSTKLEDSAMYFCASSTRGGAKTDTQYFGPGTRLTVL.